This T cell receptor (beta chain) was sequenced for a study of T cell changes during pregnancy in multiple sclerosis. The CDR3 is 17 amino acids. Germline-derived CDR1 and CDR2 are SGHRS and YFSETQ. Trimming cost V 0 bases and J 4 bases, with 16 bases left between them. Sequencing used immunoSEQ multiplex PCR; TCRdb keeps in-frame clones, though not all of them. The table records 35,000 to 40,000 clones, roughly 90% of them present only once. This sequence was found in a female donor in good health, enrolled as a control in a pregnancy study. This rearrangement joins TRBV5-1 to TRBJ2-2; tentatively, D is TRBD1 (6 bases). Specimen: CD4+ T cells from peripheral blood mononuclear cells, collected after pregnancy. The CDR3 nucleotides are TGCGCCAGCAGCTTGGAAGGGGTGCAGGGGAGCACCGGGGAGCTGTTTTTT. Translating gives CASSLEGVQGSTGELFF.